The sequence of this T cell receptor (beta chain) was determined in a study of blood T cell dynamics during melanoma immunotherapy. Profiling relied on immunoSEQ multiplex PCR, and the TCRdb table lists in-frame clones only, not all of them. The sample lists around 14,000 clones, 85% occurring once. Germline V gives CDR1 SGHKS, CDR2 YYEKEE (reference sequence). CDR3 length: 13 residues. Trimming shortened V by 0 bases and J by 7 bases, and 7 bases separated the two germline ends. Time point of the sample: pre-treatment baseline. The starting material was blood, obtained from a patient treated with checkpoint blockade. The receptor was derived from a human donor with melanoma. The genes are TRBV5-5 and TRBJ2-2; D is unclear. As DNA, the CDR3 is TGTGCCAGCAGCTTGGTGGGTGGCGGGGAGCTGTTTTTT. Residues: CASSLVGGGELFF.